The 21 T cell receptor beta chains below all came from one sample that was sequenced in a study of T cell responses to AZD1222 COVID-19 vaccine (dated by TCRdb to the early 2020s). Receptor libraries were prepared by the immunoSEQ multiplex PCR assay. TCRdb re-hosts the immuneACCESS table, in-frame sequences only. Its copies lack some clones; in the studies checked, an unresolved V gene accounts for under half of them, and the cause for the rest is not known. The sample yields more than 100,000 clones; around 87% were counted once. The top ten clones comprise 0.95% to 1.5% of the sample. This specimen's time point label, interpreted: baseline before first vaccination. Source: peripheral blood, taken on day 0 of AZD1222 vaccination. Source of these receptors: an adult in good health.

This clone has just one count. This chain connects TRBV5-1 to TRBJ2-3; possible D gene TRBD2, 5 bases. V gave up 2 bases and J gave up 1 base, with 11 bases separating them. The CDR3 has 15 amino acids. Germline V CDR1 and CDR2: SGHRS, YFSETQ. The CDR3 sequence is CASSFPSGRTDTQYF. The DNA for the CDR3 is TGCGCCAGCAGCTTCCCCAGCGGTCGCACAGATACGCAGTATTTT. The full variable domain, its missing parts supplied by reference TRBV5-1 and TRBJ2-3, is KAGVTQTPRYLIKTRGQQVTLSCSPISGHRSVSWYQQTPGQGLQFLFEYFSETQRNKGNFPGRFSGRQFSNSRSEMNVSTLELGDSALYLCASSFPSGRTDTQYFGPGTRLTVL.

This CDR3 is CASSLLGANTGELFF. CDR3 coding DNA: TGCGCCAGCAGCCTACTCGGGGCGAACACCGGGGAGCTGTTTTTT. This rearrangement joins TRBV5-1 to TRBJ2-2; D perhaps matches TRBD2 (5 bases). The CDR3 has 15 residues. The V gene lost 4 bases and the J gene lost 0 bases, with 10 bases spanning the gap. Per germline, CDR1 SGHRS and CDR2 YFSETQ. The full variable domain, with the rest looked up from reference TRBV5-1 and TRBJ2-2, is KAGVTQTPRYLIKTRGQQVTLSCSPISGHRSVSWYQQTPGQGLQFLFEYFSETQRNKGNFPGRFSGRQFSNSRSEMNVSTLELGDSALYLCASSLLGANTGELFFGEGSRLTVL.

This clone was seen only a few times. The chain carries TRBV29-1 and TRBJ1-2; D may be TRBD1 (5 bases). The ends were cut back, 7 bases at V and 2 bases at J, with 8 bases in the middle. Germline CDR1 SQVTM, CDR2 ANQGSEA. The CDR3 has 11 residues. The CDR3, as DNA: TGCAGCGCCAGGGAAAACTATGGCTACACCTTC. It translates to CSARENYGYTF.

This clone was recorded once. This rearrangement joins TRBV10-3 to TRBJ2-2; possible D gene TRBD1, 6 bases. The ends were cut back, 5 bases at V and 5 bases at J, with 24 bases in the middle. This CDR3 region has 18 residues. From germline, CDR1 is ENHRY and CDR2 SYGVKD. Written as DNA, the CDR3 is TGTGCCATCAGTCCCCCCCGTCCTGGGGCGAGGGGGACCGGGGAGCTGTTTTTT. Protein: CAISPPRPGARGTGELFF.

The chain joins TRBV7-8 to TRBJ2-3, with D possibly TRBD2 on 5 matching bases. V lost 5 bases and J 5 bases, leaving 20 bases between the germline ends. Germline CDR1 is SGHVS and CDR2 is FQNEAQ. CDR3 length: 16 residues. This CDR3 is CASSPRDTPGGDTQYF. The CDR3 DNA is TGTGCCAGCAGCCCCCGGGATACCCCGGGTGGAGATACGCAGTATTTT.

The J gene is TRBJ2-2, the V gene TRBV6-1; TRBD2 matches 8 bases. V was pared by 1 base and J by 7 bases, with 5 bases of the junction left unmatched. The V gene's germline CDR1 is MNHNS and CDR2 SASEGT. The CDR3 runs to 15 residues. DNA of the CDR3: TGTGCCAGCAGTGAAGGCCGGGGGGGCAACGGGGAGCTGTTTTTT. Translated, it gives CASSEGRGGNGELFF.

The chain links TRBV7-9 to TRBJ1-2; the match to TRBD1 covers 7 bases. The V gene's germline CDR1 is SEHNR and CDR2 FQNEAQ (reference sequence). Losses at the gene ends were 5 bases for V and 2 bases for J; bases not matched to a gene: 8. CDR3 length equals 15 residues. The CDR3 nucleotides read TGTGCCAGCAGCAAACAGGGACAGCTCAACTATGGCTACACCTTC. Translation: CASSKQGQLNYGYTF. The full variable domain, rest sourced from reference TRBV7-9 and TRBJ1-2, is DTGVSQNPRHKITKRGQNVTFRCDPISEHNRLYWYRQTLGQGPEFLTYFQNEAQLEKSRLLSDRFSAERPKGSFSTLEIQRTEQGDSAMYLCASSKQGQLNYGYTFGSGTRLTVV.

The chain couples TRBV25-1 to TRBJ1-2; TRBD1 aligns across 9 bases. V trimming: 3 bases; J trimming: 4 bases; junction bases outside the gene matches: 6. CDR1 is MGHDK, CDR2 SYGVNS, per germline. This CDR3 has 15 residues. The CDR3 region is CASSDRDRVFYGYTF. The CDR3 bases are TGTGCCAGCAGTGACCGGGACAGGGTTTTCTATGGCTACACCTTC.

The rearrangement uses TRBV5-1 and TRBJ2-7; D gene ambiguous. The CDR3 spans 13 residues. Germline CDR1 SGHRS, CDR2 YFSETQ. Trimming shortened V by 0 bases and J by 1 base, and 5 bases separated the two germline ends. CDR3 loop: CASSLAGSYEQYF. The CDR3, as DNA: TGCGCCAGCAGCTTGGCGGGTTCCTACGAGCAGTACTTC.

The chain is built from TRBV7-6 and TRBJ2-7; TRBD1 might be the D (6 bases). Germline CDR1 is SGHVS and CDR2 is FNYEAQ. The CDR3 sequence is 14 residues long. V lost 1 base to trimming and J lost 1 base, with 8 bases between them. CDR3 protein: CASSLEQGSYEQYF. Here the CDR3 DNA reads TGTGCCAGCAGCTTAGAACAGGGATCCTACGAGCAGTACTTC. Looking up the rest from reference TRBV7-6 and TRBJ2-7 gives the full variable domain: GAGVSQSPRYKVTKRGQDVALRCDPISGHVSLYWYRQALGQGPEFLTYFNYEAQQDKSGLPNDRFSAERPEGSISTLTIQRTEQRDSAMYRCASSLEQGSYEQYFGPGTRLTVT.

DNA of the CDR3: TGTGCCAGCAGATCCACAGCGCAGAACACTGAAGCTTTCTTT. It yields the protein CASRSTAQNTEAFF. The rearrangement joins TRBV2 to TRBJ1-1; the D is unclear. V was shortened by 6 bases and J by 1 base, with 12 bases between the two germline ends. The CDR3 length is 14 residues. Germline values: CDR1 SNHLY, CDR2 FYNNEI.

This clone came up once. The chain employs TRBV6-2 or TRBV6-3 and TRBJ1-1, with 8 bases matching TRBD1. Trimming took 4 bases from V and 5 from J; bases not matched to a gene: 6. Germline CDR1 MNHEY, CDR2 SVGEGT. The CDR3 totals 14 residues. Here the CDR3 DNA reads TGTGCCAGCAGTTTCGGACAGGGTTGGACTGAAGCTTTCTTT. Its protein is CASSFGQGWTEAFF.

The rearrangement uses TRBV19 and TRBJ1-2; TRBD1 might be the D (5 bases). V lost 8 bases and J 2 bases, leaving 9 bases between the germline ends. The germline CDR1 and CDR2 sequences are LNHDA and SQIVND (reference sequence). The CDR3 spans 12 residues. The chain's CDR3 is CASLGRNYGYTF. CDR3 DNA sequence: TGTGCCAGTTTGGGACGGAACTATGGCTACACCTTC.

This clone was counted once. V and J are TRBV2 and TRBJ2-2; 8 nucleotides agree with TRBD1. V trimming: 6 bases; J trimming: 8 bases; junction bases outside the gene matches: 8. The CDR3 has 14 amino acids. Per the germline V gene, CDR1 is SNHLY and CDR2 is FYNNEI. For the CDR3, the DNA is TGTGCCAGCAGCCGGGACAGGTGGGCGGGGGAGCTGTTTTTT. It codes for CASSRDRWAGELFF.

The chain carries TRBV7-8 and TRBJ1-2; D unclear. V was shortened by 4 bases and J by 8 bases, with 11 bases between the two germline ends. The CDR3 consists of 12 residues. The germline V gene has CDR1 SGHVS and CDR2 FQNEAQ. The chain's CDR3 is CASSSVVPGYTF. DNA for the CDR3: TGTGCCAGCAGCTCTGTCGTGCCAGGCTACACCTTC.

This clone was recorded once. This chain joins TRBV5-8 and TRBJ1-2; D unresolved. The CDR3 totals 15 residues. Between the trimmed V and J ends, which lost 0 bases and 0 bases, there was a span of 9 bases. Germline V lookup: CDR1 SGHTS, CDR2 YDEGEE. The CDR3 region is CASSLGSRANYGYTF. The CDR3 DNA reads TGTGCCAGCAGCTTGGGTTCGAGGGCTAACTATGGCTACACCTTC.

This chain links TRBV5-5 with TRBJ2-1; TRBD1 aligns across 7 bases. CDR1 is SGHKS and CDR2 is YYEKEE in the germline V gene (reference sequence). V shed 2 bases, J shed 4 bases, and the junction held 6 bases outside the gene matches. This CDR3 comprises 15 residues. CDR3: CASSFRDSVYNEQFF. In DNA form, the CDR3 reads TGTGCCAGCAGCTTTCGGGACAGTGTTTACAATGAGCAGTTCTTC.

V and J are TRBV9 and TRBJ2-7, with a possible D match to TRBD1 (6 bases). CDR1 and CDR2 from the germline V gene are SGDLS and YYNGEE. CDR3 length: 15 amino acids. Trimming removed 3 bases at V and 6 bases at J, with 19 bases between. CDR3 sequence (DNA): TGTGCCAGCAGCGCCGATATGAGGGGGATCGGCGAGCAGTACTTC. It is translated as CASSADMRGIGEQYF.

This clone was seen a single time. The chain couples TRBV6-5 to TRBJ2-5; no reliable D call. Trimming took 6 bases from V and 5 from J, leaving 7 bases between them. Germline CDR1 is MNHEY and CDR2 is SVGAGI. The CDR3 has 11 amino acids. The CDR3 sequence is CASRKGETQYF. The CDR3, as DNA: TGTGCCAGCAGAAAAGGGGAGACCCAGTACTTC.

This chain connects TRBV5-1 to TRBJ2-2; D gene unclear. With 4 bases removed from V and 0 bases from J, the gap between germline ends came to 4 bases. The CDR3 consists of 13 residues. Germline values: CDR1 SGHRS, CDR2 YFSETQ. The DNA of the CDR3 is TGCGCCAGCAGCCCCCCGAACACCGGGGAGCTGTTTTTT. This gives the protein CASSPPNTGELFF. Full variable domain (missing parts from reference TRBV5-1 and TRBJ2-2): KAGVTQTPRYLIKTRGQQVTLSCSPISGHRSVSWYQQTPGQGLQFLFEYFSETQRNKGNFPGRFSGRQFSNSRSEMNVSTLELGDSALYLCASSPPNTGELFFGEGSRLTVL.

V usage is TRBV7-6 and J usage is TRBJ1-1, with D unclear. The CDR3 runs to 14 residues. V lost 1 base and J 1 base, leaving 7 bases between the germline ends. CDR1 is SGHVS and CDR2 is FNYEAQ in the germline V gene. The CDR3 nucleotides are TGTGCCAGCAGCTTAGGACACTCGAACACTGAAGCTTTCTTT. This gives the protein CASSLGHSNTEAFF.